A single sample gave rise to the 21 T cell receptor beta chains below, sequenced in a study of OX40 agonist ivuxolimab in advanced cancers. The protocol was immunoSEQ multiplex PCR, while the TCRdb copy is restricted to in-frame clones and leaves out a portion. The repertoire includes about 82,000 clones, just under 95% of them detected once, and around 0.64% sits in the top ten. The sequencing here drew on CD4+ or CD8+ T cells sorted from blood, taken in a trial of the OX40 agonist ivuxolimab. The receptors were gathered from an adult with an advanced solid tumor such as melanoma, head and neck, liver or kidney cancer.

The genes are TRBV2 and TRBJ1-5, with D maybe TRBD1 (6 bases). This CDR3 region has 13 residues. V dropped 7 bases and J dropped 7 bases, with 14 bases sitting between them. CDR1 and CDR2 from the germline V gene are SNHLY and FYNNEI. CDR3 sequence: CASTTGIDQPQHF. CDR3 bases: TGTGCCAGCACTACAGGGATTGACCAGCCCCAGCATTTT. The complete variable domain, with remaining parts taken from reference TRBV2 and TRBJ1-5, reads EPEVTQTPSHQVTQMGQEVILRCVPISNHLYFYWYRQILGQKVEFLVSFYNNEISEKSEIFDDQFSVERPDGSNFTLKIRSTKLEDSAMYFCASTTGIDQPQHFGDGTRLSIL.

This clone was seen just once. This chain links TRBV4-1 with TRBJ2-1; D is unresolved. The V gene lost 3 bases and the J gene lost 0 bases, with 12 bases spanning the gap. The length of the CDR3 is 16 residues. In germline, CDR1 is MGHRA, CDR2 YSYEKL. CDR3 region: CASSQIQRSSYNEQFF. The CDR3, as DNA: TGCGCCAGCAGCCAGATTCAGCGTAGCTCCTACAATGAGCAGTTCTTC.

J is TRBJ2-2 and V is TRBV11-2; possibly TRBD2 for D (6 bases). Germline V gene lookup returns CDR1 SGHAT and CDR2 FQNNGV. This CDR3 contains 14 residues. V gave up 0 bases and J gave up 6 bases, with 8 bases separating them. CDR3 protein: CASSLDAGSGELFF. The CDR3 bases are TGTGCCAGCAGCTTAGATGCGGGGTCCGGGGAGCTGTTTTTT. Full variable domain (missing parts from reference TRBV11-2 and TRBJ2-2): EAGVAQSPRYKIIEKRQSVAFWCNPISGHATLYWYQQILGQGPKLLIQFQNNGVVDDSQLPKDRFSAERLKGVDSTLKIQPAKLEDSAVYLCASSLDAGSGELFFGEGSRLTVL.

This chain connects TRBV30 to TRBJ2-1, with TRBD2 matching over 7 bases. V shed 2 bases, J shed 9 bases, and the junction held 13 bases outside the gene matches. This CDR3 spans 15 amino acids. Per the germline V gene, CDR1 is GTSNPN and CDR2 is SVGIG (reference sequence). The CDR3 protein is CAWSSMGREWGEQFF. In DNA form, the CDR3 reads TGTGCCTGGAGTTCAATGGGGCGGGAGTGGGGTGAGCAGTTCTTC.

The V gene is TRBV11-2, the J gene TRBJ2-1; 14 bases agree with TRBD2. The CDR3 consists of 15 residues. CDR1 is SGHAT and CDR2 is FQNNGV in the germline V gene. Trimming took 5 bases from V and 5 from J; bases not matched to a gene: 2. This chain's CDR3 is CASSGLAGGHNEQFF. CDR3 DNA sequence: TGTGCCAGCAGCGGACTAGCGGGGGGCCACAATGAGCAGTTCTTC.

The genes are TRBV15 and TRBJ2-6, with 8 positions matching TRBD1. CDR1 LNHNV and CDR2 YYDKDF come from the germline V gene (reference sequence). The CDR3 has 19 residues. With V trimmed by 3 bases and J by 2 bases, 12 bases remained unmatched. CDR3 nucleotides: TGTGCCACCAGCAGGGATGCCTGGACAGGGAGGACTGGGGCCAACGTCCTGACTTTC. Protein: CATSRDAWTGRTGANVLTF.

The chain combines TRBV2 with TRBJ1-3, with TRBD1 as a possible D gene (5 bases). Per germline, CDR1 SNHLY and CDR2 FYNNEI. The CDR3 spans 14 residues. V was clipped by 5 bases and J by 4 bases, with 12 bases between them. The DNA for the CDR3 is TGTGCCAGCAGTTCCCAGGGTTACGGAAACACCATATATTTT. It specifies CASSSQGYGNTIYF.

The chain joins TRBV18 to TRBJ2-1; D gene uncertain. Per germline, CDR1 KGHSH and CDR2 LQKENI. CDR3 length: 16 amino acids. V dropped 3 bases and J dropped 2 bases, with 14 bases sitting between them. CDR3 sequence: CASSPKLASTYNEQFF. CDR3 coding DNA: TGTGCCAGCTCACCGAAATTAGCTTCCACCTACAATGAGCAGTTCTTC.

This CDR3 reads CASSYDGGTIYEQYF. As DNA, the CDR3 is TGTGCCAGCAGTTACGACGGGGGCACTATCTACGAGCAGTACTTC. This chain connects TRBV6-5 to TRBJ2-7, with D perhaps TRBD1 or TRBD2 (6 bases each). This CDR3 is 15 amino acids long. Germline V gene data show CDR1 as MNHEY and CDR2 as SVGAGI. V lost 2 bases, J lost 3 bases, and 14 bases lay in between.

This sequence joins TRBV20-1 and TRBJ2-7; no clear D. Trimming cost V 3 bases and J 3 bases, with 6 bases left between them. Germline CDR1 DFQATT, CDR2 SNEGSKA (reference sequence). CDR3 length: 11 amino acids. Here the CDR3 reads CSASFVYEQYF. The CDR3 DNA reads TGCAGTGCTAGTTTCGTCTACGAGCAGTACTTC.

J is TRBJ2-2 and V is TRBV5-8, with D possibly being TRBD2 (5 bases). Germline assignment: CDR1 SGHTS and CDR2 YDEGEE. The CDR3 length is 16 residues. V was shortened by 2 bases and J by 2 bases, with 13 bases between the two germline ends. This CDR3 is CASSFDGELNTGELFF. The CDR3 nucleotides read TGTGCCAGCAGCTTTGACGGGGAGCTTAACACCGGGGAGCTGTTTTTT.

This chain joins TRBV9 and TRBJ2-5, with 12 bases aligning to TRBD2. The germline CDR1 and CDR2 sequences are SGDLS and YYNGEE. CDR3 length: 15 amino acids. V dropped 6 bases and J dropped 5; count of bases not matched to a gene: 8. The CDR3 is CASTLAGGPRETQYF. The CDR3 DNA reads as TGTGCCAGCACTCTAGCGGGAGGGCCACGTGAGACCCAGTACTTC.

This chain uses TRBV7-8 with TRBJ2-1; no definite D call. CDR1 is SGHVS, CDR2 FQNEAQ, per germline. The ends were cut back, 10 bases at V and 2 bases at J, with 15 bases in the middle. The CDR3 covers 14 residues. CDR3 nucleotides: TGTGCCACCCTGCCTGGAGTTCCCTACAATGAGCAGTTCTTC. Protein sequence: CATLPGVPYNEQFF.

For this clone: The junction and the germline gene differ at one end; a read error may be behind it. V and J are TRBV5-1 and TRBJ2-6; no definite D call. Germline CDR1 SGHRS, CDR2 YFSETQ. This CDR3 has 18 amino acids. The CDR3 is CASSLEARPFSEANVLTF. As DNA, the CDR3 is TGCGCCAGCAGCTTGGAGGCCAGACCTTTCTCTGAGGCCAACGTCCTGACTTTC.

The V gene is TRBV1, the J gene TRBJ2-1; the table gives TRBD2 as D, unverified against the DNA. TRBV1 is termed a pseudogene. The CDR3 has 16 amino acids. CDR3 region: CTSSQDGGGGRDEQFF. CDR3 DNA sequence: TGCACCAGCAGCCAAGACGGCGGCGGGGGCCGCGATGAGCAGTTCTTC.

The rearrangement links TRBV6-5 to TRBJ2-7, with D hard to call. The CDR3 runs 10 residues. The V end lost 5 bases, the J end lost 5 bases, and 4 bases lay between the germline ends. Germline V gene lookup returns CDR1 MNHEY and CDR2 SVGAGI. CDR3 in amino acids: CASSGNEQYF. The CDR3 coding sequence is TGTGCCAGCAGTGGGAACGAGCAGTACTTC.

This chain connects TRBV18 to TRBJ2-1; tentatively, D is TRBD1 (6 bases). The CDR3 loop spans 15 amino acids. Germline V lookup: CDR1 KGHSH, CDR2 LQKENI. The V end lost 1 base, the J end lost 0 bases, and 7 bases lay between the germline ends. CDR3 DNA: TGTGCCAGCTCACCACAACAGGGCTCCTACAATGAGCAGTTCTTC. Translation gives CASSPQQGSYNEQFF.

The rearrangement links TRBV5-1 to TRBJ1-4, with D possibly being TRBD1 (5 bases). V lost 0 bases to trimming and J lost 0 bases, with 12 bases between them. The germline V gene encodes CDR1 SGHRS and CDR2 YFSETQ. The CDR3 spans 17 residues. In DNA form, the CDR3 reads TGCGCCAGCAGCTTGGAACCCGGGGGTGCAACTAATGAAAAACTGTTTTTT. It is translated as CASSLEPGGATNEKLFF.

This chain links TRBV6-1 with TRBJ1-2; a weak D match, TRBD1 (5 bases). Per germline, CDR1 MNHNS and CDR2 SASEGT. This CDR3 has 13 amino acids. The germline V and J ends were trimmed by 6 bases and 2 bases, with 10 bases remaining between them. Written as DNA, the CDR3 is TGTGCCAGCAGAACTACAGGAAACTATGGCTACACCTTC. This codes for CASRTTGNYGYTF.

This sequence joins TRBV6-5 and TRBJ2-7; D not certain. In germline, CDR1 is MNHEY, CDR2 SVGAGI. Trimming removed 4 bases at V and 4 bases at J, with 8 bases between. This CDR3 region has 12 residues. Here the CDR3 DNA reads TGTGCCAGCAGTTCCGAACCATACGAGCAGTACTTC. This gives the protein CASSSEPYEQYF.

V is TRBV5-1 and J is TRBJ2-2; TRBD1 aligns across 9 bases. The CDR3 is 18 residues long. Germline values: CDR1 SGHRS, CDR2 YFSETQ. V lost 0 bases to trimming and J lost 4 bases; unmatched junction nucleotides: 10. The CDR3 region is CASSLVASGQGGTGELFF. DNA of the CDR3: TGCGCCAGCAGCTTGGTAGCGTCGGGACAGGGAGGCACCGGGGAGCTGTTTTTT. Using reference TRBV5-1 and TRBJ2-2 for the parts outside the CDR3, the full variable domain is KAGVTQTPRYLIKTRGQQVTLSCSPISGHRSVSWYQQTPGQGLQFLFEYFSETQRNKGNFPGRFSGRQFSNSRSEMNVSTLELGDSALYLCASSLVASGQGGTGELFFGEGSRLTVL.